The clone carrying this T cell receptor (beta chain) occurred many times. Each CDR3 protein gets one entry after TCRdb re-called the 5' RACE reads with MiXCR. The sample yields some 200,000 distinct CDR3 sequences, around a sixth seen once. This sample is drawn from a study of CD8 T cells in ankylosing spondylitis. The CDR3 totals 11 residues. Germline V gives CDR1 DFQATT, CDR2 SNEGSKA (reference sequence). The chain uses TRBV20-1 and TRBJ2-5, with TRBD2 matching over 8 bases. Sequencing was done on a sample of blood, either unsorted or a sorted T cell fraction (not recorded which). This receptor was taken from a male donor aged 5 to 29 with ankylosing spondylitis or in good health (not recorded which). The CDR3 DNA is TGCAGGGAGCGGGAGTGGGAGACCCAGTACTTC. Protein: CREREWETQYF.